The sequence of this T cell receptor beta chain was determined in a study of sequential checkpoint blockade in melanoma. Germline V gene data show CDR1 as SSHAT and CDR2 as FNYEAQ (reference sequence). The trim removed 2 bases at V and 0 bases at J, leaving 5 bases unmatched. The CDR3 is 16 residues long. Some clones are missing from TCRdb's copy, which holds only in-frame ones; the method was immunoSEQ multiplex PCR. The sample has about 12,000 clones; roughly 26% are singletons. Treatment defined: randomized to nivolumab then ipilimumab (arm A) or the reverse (arm B). Patients had received no earlier DNA-damaging chemotherapy.

Source: tumor tissue (inferred from file names), taken from a patient given nivolumab and ipilimumab in sequence. This rearrangement joins TRBV7-7 to TRBJ1-1; 8 nucleotides agree with TRBD1. The sequence derives from a human donor with melanoma. The CDR3 spells CASSLMTGQVNTEAFF. The CDR3 DNA reads TGTGCCAGCAGCTTAATGACGGGACAGGTGAACACTGAAGCTTTCTTT.